Listed below are T cell receptor beta chains from one sample, sequenced in a study of blood T cells in healthy people across ages. A single record per CDR3 protein comes from TCRdb applying MiXCR to the 5' RACE reads. This sample yields approximately 790,000 distinct CDR3 sequences, of which approximately 59% are seen a single time; about a quarter belongs to the top ten. Sequencing input: blood. These receptors came from a man aged 25-45 years in good health. Both conserved end residues are part of each CDR3. A D gene is named only where the DNA matches it firmly. Clone size is not always given. Where it is, it says once, few, many or a class for expanded clones.

d_call	v_call	clone_size	j_call	cdr3_nt	cdr3_aa
-	TRBV12-3/TRBV12-4	-	TRBJ2-3	TGTGCCAGCAGTCCCCTGGCCAAAGATACGCAGTATTTT	CASSPLAKDTQYF
TRBD1	TRBV15	-	TRBJ1-2	TGTGCCACCAGCAGACGGGACAGGCACTGGGGAGGCTACACCTTC	CATSRRDRHWGGYTF
-	TRBV29-1	-	TRBJ1-1	TGCAGCGTTGAACGGCCCACTGAAGCTTTCTTT	CSVERPTEAFF
-	TRBV11-2	-	TRBJ2-5	TGTGCCAGCAGCACAAAGGACTTCCAAGAGACCCAGTACTTC	CASSTKDFQETQYF
-	TRBV9	-	TRBJ2-3	TGTGCCAGCAGCGTTGAAGGGACGCAGTATTTT	CASSVEGTQYF
TRBD2	TRBV7-2	few	TRBJ2-3	TGTGCCAGCAGCTTAGTCTCTAGCGGGGGGGCAGATACGCAGTATTTT	CASSLVSSGGADTQYF
TRBD1	TRBV7-2	-	TRBJ2-5	TGTGCCAGCAGCAAACCTGCAGGGGGAAGGCAAGAGACCCAGTACTTC	CASSKPAGGRQETQYF
TRBD1	TRBV7-2	-	TRBJ2-7	TGTGCCAGCAGCCGGACAGGGATACTCTCCTACGAGCAGTACTTC	CASSRTGILSYEQYF
-	TRBV7-9	few	TRBJ2-5	TGTGCCAGCAGCTTAATTAGGATCCAAGAGACCCAGTACTTC	CASSLIRIQETQYF
-	TRBV30	-	TRBJ1-1	TGTGCCTGGAGTGAGGTGGGCACTGAAGCTTTCTTT	CAWSEVGTEAFF
-	TRBV7-2	few	TRBJ2-1	TGTGCCAGCAGCGGGGGGCATGACCGTGAGCAGTTCTTC	CASSGGHDREQFF
TRBD2	TRBV29-1	-	TRBJ2-3	TGCAGCGTTGAAGCCGGGACTAGCGGGGGGGATACGCAGTATTTT	CSVEAGTSGGDTQYF
-	TRBV20-1	few	TRBJ2-1	TGCAGTGCTATCGCGGGGCTCCACAATGAGCAGTTCTTC	CSAIAGLHNEQFF
-	TRBV6-2/TRBV6-3	few	TRBJ2-6	TGTGCCAGCAGCGTCCACCAGGGAGACTCTGGGGCCAACGTCCTGACTTTC	CASSVHQGDSGANVLTF
-	TRBV7-3	-	TRBJ2-7	TGTGCCAGCAGCTTAAATGGGGCCGGGGAGCAGTACTTC	CASSLNGAGEQYF
-	TRBV2	-	TRBJ2-3	TGTGCCAGCAGTGAACTCGCTAGCGCAACAGATACGCAGTATTTT	CASSELASATDTQYF
-	TRBV7-3	few	TRBJ2-3	TGTGCCAGCAGCTTGGGGAGTGCGACAGATACGCAGTATTTT	CASSLGSATDTQYF
-	TRBV5-1	-	TRBJ2-1	TGCGCCAGCAGCCGACTAGGCATTAACAATGAGCAGTTCTTC	CASSRLGINNEQFF